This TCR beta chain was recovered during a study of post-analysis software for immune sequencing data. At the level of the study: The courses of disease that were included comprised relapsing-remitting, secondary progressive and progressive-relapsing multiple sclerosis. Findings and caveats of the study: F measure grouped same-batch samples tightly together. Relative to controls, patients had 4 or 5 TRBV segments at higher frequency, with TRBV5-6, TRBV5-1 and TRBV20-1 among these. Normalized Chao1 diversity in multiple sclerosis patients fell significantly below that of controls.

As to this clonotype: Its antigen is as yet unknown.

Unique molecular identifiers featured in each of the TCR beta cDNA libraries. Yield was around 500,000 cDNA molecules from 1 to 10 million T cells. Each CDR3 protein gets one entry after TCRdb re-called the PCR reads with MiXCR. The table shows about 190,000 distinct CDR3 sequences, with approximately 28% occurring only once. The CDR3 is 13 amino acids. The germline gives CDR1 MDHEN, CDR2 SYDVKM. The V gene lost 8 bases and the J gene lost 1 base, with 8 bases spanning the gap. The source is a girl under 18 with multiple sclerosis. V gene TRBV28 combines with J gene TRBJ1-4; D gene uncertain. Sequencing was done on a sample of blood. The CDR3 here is CASDSETNEKLFF. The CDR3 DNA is TGTGCCAGCGATTCGGAAACTAATGAAAAACTGTTTTTT.